This T cell receptor beta chain was identified in a study of blood T cell repertoires in COVID-19. CDR1 and CDR2 (germline): LNHDA, SQIVND (reference sequence). CDR3 length equals 14 residues. The V end was cut by 4 bases, the J end by 4 bases, with 11 bases between. TCRdb's copy holds only in-frame clones and misses some; the assay was immunoSEQ multiplex PCR. The sample yields about 160,000 clones, roughly nine tenths seen once. Sequenced input: peripheral blood. The chain recombines TRBV19 with TRBJ2-1; TRBD1 is a possible D gene (5 bases). This sequence originates from a man aged 18-30 years with COVID-19, enrolled during active disease. The CDR3 spells CASSKTVGYNEQFF. The CDR3 DNA sequence: TGTGCCAGTAGTAAGACAGTCGGGTACAATGAGCAGTTCTTC.